This T cell receptor (beta chain) was sequenced during a study of response to subunit inactivated influenza vaccine (dated by TCRdb to between 2017 and 2018). Describing the broader study: To follow how T cells responded to a trivalent subunit inactivated influenza vaccine, the researchers relied on deep quantitative profiling of the T cell receptor repertoire.

In its sample, this clonotype was seen a few times. Its antigen is unknown. Base qualities are missing; no much larger clone stands one base away. Results and caveats for the whole study, not just this receptor: It was suggested by the authors that each seasonal influenza vaccination may recruit only a limited number of new T cells.

Library preparation was by RT-PCR. Sequencing used an Illumina HiSeq 2500. TCRdb reprocessed the public reads (quality trimming at Q25 with fastp, clone calling with MiXCR) and kept in-frame beta chains. Records with the same CDR3 protein are collapsed into one entry carrying the most frequent genes and DNA. The sample yields roughly 570,000 distinct CDR3 sequences; 13% were counted once. The ten largest clones take up around 13% of the sample. Cut back by 4 bases and 1 base, the V and J ends lie 15 bases apart. Taken from the germline V gene, the CDR1 and CDR2 loops are SGHRS and YFSETQ. There are 16 amino acids in the CDR3, from cysteine to phenylalanine inclusive. Kept here is only the CDR3 DNA, which spans 48 bases and is read in frame from base 1. The sample's time point label, in plain terms: approximately 40 days after influenza vaccine administration.

The chain was built from TRBV5-1 and TRBJ2-1, with the D segment possibly TRBD1 or TRBD2, each aligning over 5 bases. The clonotype was recovered from a man aged 50-60 years who received an inactivated influenza vaccine. Donor details come from another sample of the same person, matched by shared clones. The material was PBMCs from blood, obtained roughly 46 days after vaccination. The DNA reads as follows: TGCGCCAGCAGCGAGACCGGGACCGTTTCCTACAATGAGCAGTTCTTC. Its protein is CASSETGTVSYNEQFF.